A single T cell receptor beta chain is shown here with its context. What it binds is not known. The entry originates in a study of vaccination effects on CD4 cells after COVID-19. The study, taken as a whole, reports: Marked clonal contraction was seen in infection- and vaccine-induced clones late after vaccination.

Culture lasted around eleven days before CD4+ T cell isolation. Half the medium was swapped for IL-2 medium on days 3 and 7. Libraries were prepared by immunoSEQ multiplex PCR; TCRdb keeps only in-frame clonotypes and omits some of them. The data contain around 70,000 clones, roughly four fifths of them singletons. Germline V lookup: CDR1 SGHNT, CDR2 YENEEA. Trimming cost V 3 bases and J 2 bases, with 12 bases left between them. The CDR3 sequence is 15 residues long. The source is a human donor who received a COVID-19 vaccine. The chain joins TRBV11-3 to TRBJ2-3; D could derive from TRBD1 or TRBD2 (6 bases each). The specimen was CD4+ T cells from PBMCs cultured without peptide, collected before COVID-19 vaccination. The chain's CDR3 is CASSFGGGHTDTQYF. In DNA, the CDR3 is TGTGCCAGCAGCTTTGGAGGGGGACACACAGATACGCAGTATTTT.